What follows describes a single TCR beta chain. What it recognizes is unknown. Every individual TCR cDNA molecule carried its own unique molecular identifier, which allowed correction of PCR and sequencing errors. MiXCR, run by TCRdb on the 5' RACE reads, gives a single entry per CDR3 protein. This table has some 2,300 distinct CDR3 sequences, roughly a fifth appearing once. Time point: sample taken at primary tumor resection. In each case, whole RNA from tumor, nontumor lung or frozen PBMC was sequenced unsorted. The CDR3 has 17 residues. Germline-derived CDR1 and CDR2 are MDHEN and SYDVKM. The V end lost 6 bases, the J end lost 8 bases, and 28 bases lay between the germline ends. This specimen belongs to a study of spatial heterogeneity in lung cancer. For the study at large: Consistently, beta-chain sequences turned up in larger numbers than alpha-chain sequences did. A module score for T cells, taken from matched bulk RNA-seq, correlated strongly with TCR transcript counts in tumor regions.

Study-level points and caveats: The study found that expanded intratumoral alpha and beta TCR counts tracked tumor mutation counts.

The clonotype originates from a male donor with early-stage non-small cell lung cancer. J is TRBJ1-2 and V is TRBV28; tentatively, D is TRBD1 (5 bases). The specimen was lung tumor tissue, collected at surgery. In nucleotides, the CDR3 is TGTGCCAGCAGGGAGGGAGTCGGGGCAGGGCCGCTCCTGGGCTACACCTTC. Encoded protein: CASREGVGAGPLLGYTF.